This T cell receptor (beta chain) came from a study of Ad26.COV2.S vaccination and SARS-CoV-2 variants. Per germline, CDR1 SGHRS and CDR2 YFSETQ. The CDR3 covers 17 residues. V was pared by 4 bases and J by 3 bases, with 21 bases between. TCRdb's copy holds only in-frame clones and misses some; the assay was immunoSEQ multiplex PCR. The table records a few hundred thousand clones, roughly nine tenths of them present only once. The treatment here: roughly 20 received Ad26.COV2.S at low or high dose, single or two shots; about 5 received placebo; per-sample allocation not given. Specimen acquisition occurred on day 63 following the initial vaccine or placebo injection.

This receptor was identified in a person between 18 and 59 years old who received the Ad26.COV2.S COVID-19 vaccine or a placebo. Sequenced here: peripheral blood, sampled in a trial of Ad26.COV2.S vaccine versus placebo. The chain employs TRBV5-1 and TRBJ2-3; possible D gene TRBD1, 6 bases. The CDR3 loop is CASSKKPGAVSTDTQYF. The CDR3 bases are TGCGCCAGCAGCAAAAAACCAGGGGCGGTATCTACAGATACGCAGTATTTT.